The clone carrying this T cell receptor (beta chain) was seen a single time. The antigen is undetermined. This record belongs to a study of shared clonotypes between healthy human individuals. Overall study findings and caveats: In this cohort, only blood was sampled, and tissue repertoires likely differ.

The investigators split CD4+ cells into a CD45RA+ naive subset and a CD45RA-negative memory subset. The method was immunoSEQ multiplex PCR; TCRdb's version includes in-frame clones alone and lacks a portion of them. The table has 2 million to 2.5 million clones, approximately 94% seen once. The sample taken for sequencing was naive CD4+ T cells sorted from blood. The subset is: CD45RA+ positively selected. This clonotype was sampled from a young man in good health.

The CDR3 coding sequence is TGTGCCAGCAGCAAAGAAAAGGATCGCGACAACGAAGCTTTCTTT. Its protein product is CASSKEKDRDNEAFF. This chain joins TRBV21-1 and TRBJ1-1; the table's D call, TRBD1, has no DNA check behind it. TRBV21-1 is a pseudogene locus. The CDR3 spans 15 residues.